This T cell receptor beta chain was profiled in a study of cytotoxic CD8 clonotypes in ibrutinib-treated CLL. Assay used: immunoSEQ multiplex PCR; TCRdb lists only in-frame clones, some missing. Seen here are some 100,000 clones, under 70% observed once, and the top ten hold about 40%. Per germline, CDR1 SQVTM and CDR2 ANQGSEA. This CDR3 spans 13 amino acids. Trimming took 7 bases from V and 3 from J, leaving 15 bases between them. The source material was PBMCs, sampled after 24 months of ibrutinib treatment. This chain connects TRBV29-1 to TRBJ1-1; D might be TRBD1 (6 bases). The clonotype was recovered from a human donor with chronic lymphocytic leukemia. The CDR3 reads CSAVNRQDTEAFF. The CDR3 DNA is TGCAGCGCCGTAAACAGACAGGACACTGAAGCTTTCTTT.